These 19 T cell receptor beta chains share one sample of origin, sequenced in a study of blood T cell repertoires in COVID-19. This table comes from immunoSEQ multiplex PCR, and its TCRdb copy is limited to in-frame clones, with some not included. Altogether over 150,000 clones are present, roughly 87% being singletons, with the ten largest covering roughly 4%. The sequenced material came from peripheral blood. The receptors originated from a woman aged 60-75 years who had recovered from COVID-19.

On this clone: One end of the junction is discordant with germline, which a read error may explain. This rearrangement joins TRBV2 to TRBJ2-7; 8 positions match TRBD2. The CDR3 has 14 residues. CDR1 is SNHLY, CDR2 FYNNEI, per germline. The CDR3 reads CASSAFGERGPGGF. CDR3 nucleotides: TGTGCCAGCAGCGCGTTCGGGGAGCGGGGGCCGGGGGGCTTC.

The chain couples TRBV11-2 to TRBJ1-1; D unclear. The CDR3 is made up of 13 amino acids. The germline CDR1 and CDR2 sequences are SGHAT and FQNNGV. V dropped 5 bases and J dropped 4 bases, with 11 bases sitting between them. The CDR3 DNA reads TGTGCCAGCAGCCCAGAGGTGAGCACTGAAGCTTTCTTT. It specifies CASSPEVSTEAFF.

The chain uses TRBV11-3 and TRBJ2-7; the match to TRBD1 covers 7 bases. V lost 5 bases to trimming and J lost 5 bases; unmatched junction nucleotides: 9. CDR3 length: 14 residues. Germline V gives CDR1 SGHNT, CDR2 YENEEA. The CDR3 here is CASSPGDSRDEQYF. Written as DNA, the CDR3 is TGTGCCAGCAGCCCAGGGGACAGTAGGGACGAGCAGTACTTC.

V is TRBV4-3 and J is TRBJ1-2; D unresolved. The CDR3 covers 14 residues. Germline lookup yields CDR1 LGHNA and CDR2 YSLEER. V was shortened by 0 bases and J by 7 bases, with 12 bases between the two germline ends. The CDR3 sequence: CASSQDYSGGGYTF. The CDR3 nucleotides read TGCGCCAGCAGCCAAGATTATAGTGGCGGTGGCTACACCTTC.

The chain links TRBV7-2 to TRBJ2-3; 11 nucleotides align to TRBD2. This CDR3 has 18 residues. The germline V gene has CDR1 SGHTA and CDR2 FQGNSA. J was trimmed by 4 bases and V by 5 bases; bases with no gene match: 14. The CDR3 loop reads CASSKTSGGNAGSDTQYF. The CDR3 DNA sequence: TGTGCCAGCAGCAAAACTAGCGGGGGCAATGCGGGGTCAGATACGCAGTATTTT.

V gene TRBV20-1 combines with J gene TRBJ1-1; D not certain. V was cut by 7 bases and J by 7 bases, with 7 bases left in between. Germline V gene lookup returns CDR1 DFQATT and CDR2 SNEGSKA (reference sequence). The CDR3 totals 9 residues. Here the CDR3 DNA reads TGCAGTGTGCGAGGTGAAGCTTTCTTT. This encodes CSVRGEAFF.

The chain combines TRBV15 with TRBJ2-5; TRBD2 matches 7 bases. The CDR3 contains 15 residues. Germline trimming cut 0 bases from V and 5 bases from J; bases unmatched to any gene: 6. From germline, CDR1 is LNHNV and CDR2 YYDKDF (reference sequence). The DNA for the CDR3 is TGTGCCACCAGCAGAGATGGCAGTAGCGGGGAGACCCAGTACTTC. Its protein product is CATSRDGSSGETQYF.

In its sample, this clone was seen many times. The V gene is TRBV21-1, the J gene TRBJ1-5; TRBD1 is taken as the D call from the table, unchecked against the DNA. TRBV21-1 is assigned pseudogene status. The CDR3 consists of 17 residues. CDR3 coding DNA: TGTGCCAGCAGCAAAGCGGGACAGCCTTATAGCAATCAGCCCCAGCATTTT. Translating gives CASSKAGQPYSNQPQHF.

This chain joins TRBV20-1 and TRBJ2-1, with a weak D call TRBD2 (6 bases). V was pared by 5 bases and J by 10 bases, with 12 bases between. The CDR3 spans 11 residues. The germline V gene encodes CDR1 DFQATT and CDR2 SNEGSKA (reference sequence). The CDR3 region has the DNA TGCAGTGCTTGGGGAGGAAGGGAGCAGTTCTTC. It is translated as CSAWGGREQFF.

The chain joins TRBV24-1 to TRBJ2-5, with D perhaps TRBD2 (5 bases). V gave up 5 bases and J gave up 5 bases, with 17 bases separating them. Germline assignment: CDR1 KGHDR and CDR2 SFDVKD. The CDR3 is 15 amino acids. The CDR3 protein is CATSVPMAGMETQYF. Written as DNA, the CDR3 is TGTGCCACCAGTGTCCCCATGGCGGGTATGGAGACCCAGTACTTC.

The rearrangement links TRBV24-1 to TRBJ1-6; TRBD1 might be the D (5 bases). From germline, CDR1 is KGHDR and CDR2 SFDVKD. This CDR3 region has 17 residues. The V and J ends lost 9 bases and 0 bases respectively, with 17 bases between them. The CDR3 reads CATRMEGSTSYNSPLHF. The CDR3 DNA follows: TGTGCCACCCGGATGGAGGGGTCAACCTCCTATAATTCACCCCTCCACTTT.

The J gene is TRBJ2-3, the V gene TRBV3-1 (or the pseudogene TRBV3-2), with TRBD2 identical over 13 bases. From germline, CDR1 is LGHDT and CDR2 YNNKEL (reference sequence). Trimming took 7 bases from V and 5 from J; bases not matched to a gene: 12. This CDR3 has 17 amino acids. The chain's CDR3 is CASMRGRLAGGRDTQYF. The CDR3, as DNA: TGTGCCAGCATGCGGGGAAGACTAGCGGGGGGAAGAGATACGCAGTATTTT.

The V gene is TRBV4-1, the J gene TRBJ1-5, with D perhaps TRBD1 (6 bases). Deletions cut 3 bases from V and 1 base from J, with 13 bases between. CDR3 length equals 16 residues. Germline V gene data show CDR1 as MGHRA and CDR2 as YSYEKL. The CDR3 DNA reads TGCGCCAGCAGCCAGCCGACACAGGGAAGCAATCAGCCCCAGCATTTT. This codes for CASSQPTQGSNQPQHF.

The chain employs TRBV4-1 and TRBJ1-1; D unclear. The V gene lost 0 bases and the J gene lost 1 base, with 6 bases spanning the gap. This CDR3 region has 14 residues. Germline loops: CDR1 MGHRA, CDR2 YSYEKL. The CDR3 DNA is TGCGCCAGCAGCCAAGATGGGAGGAACACTGAAGCTTTCTTT. Its protein product is CASSQDGRNTEAFF.

This chain connects TRBV3-1 (or the pseudogene TRBV3-2) to TRBJ2-2; D might be TRBD2 (7 bases). Germline CDR1 LGHDT, CDR2 YNNKEL (reference sequence). Trimming removed 4 bases at V and 5 bases at J, with 17 bases between. CDR3 size: 16 residues. The CDR3 nucleotides are TGTGCCAGCAGCCGACTCGCGGGGGCGAGGACCGGGGAGCTGTTTTTT. Translation gives CASSRLAGARTGELFF.

This chain uses TRBV19 with TRBJ2-1; 14 nucleotides align to TRBD2. The CDR3 has 15 residues. Germline V gives CDR1 LNHDA, CDR2 SQIVND (reference sequence). The J segment lost 6 bases and the V segment lost 8 bases, leaving 6 bases of the junction unmatched. This CDR3 reads CASGGLAGDSNEQFF. In nucleotides, the CDR3 is TGTGCCAGTGGGGGACTAGCGGGGGACTCCAATGAGCAGTTCTTC.

The V and J genes are TRBV19 and TRBJ2-5; 11 bases agree with TRBD1. Per the germline V gene, CDR1 is LNHDA and CDR2 is SQIVND (reference sequence). The V and J ends lost 5 bases and 5 bases, in that order; junction bases with no gene match: 7. The CDR3 has 15 amino acids. CDR3 bases: TGTGCCAGTAGTGGACAGGGGGCCGTAGTGGAGACCCAGTACTTC. Translating gives CASSGQGAVVETQYF.

This clone has only a few counts. The chain has TRBV11-2 and TRBJ1-2, with TRBD1 matching 11 bases. The CDR3 sequence is 14 residues long. V lost 5 bases and J lost 8; bases outside the gene matches: 7. Germline V gives CDR1 SGHAT, CDR2 FQNNGV. This CDR3 reads CASSPDRGPFGYTF. The DNA of the CDR3 is TGTGCCAGCAGCCCGGACAGGGGGCCTTTCGGCTACACCTTC.

V gene TRBV5-1 combines with J gene TRBJ2-4, with D unclear. The germline V gene has CDR1 SGHRS and CDR2 YFSETQ. The CDR3 spans 13 residues. V dropped 0 bases and J dropped 9 bases, with 10 bases sitting between them. CDR3 amino acids: CASSLDAVGIQYF. The CDR3, as DNA: TGCGCCAGCAGCTTGGATGCGGTCGGCATTCAGTACTTC.